This is a list of T cell receptor beta chains from one sample in a study of a mutant IDH1 vaccine in newly diagnosed glioma. These receptors' antigens are unknown. This table comes from immunoSEQ multiplex PCR, and its TCRdb copy is limited to in-frame clones, with some not included. The sample includes around 100,000 clones, 75% to 90% of them seen just once. Sequencing was performed on PBMCs, taken from a glioma patient whose treatment included an IDH1 peptide vaccine. The origin of the receptors is a woman between 50 and 59 years old with glioma. CDR3s include the opening cysteine and the closing phenylalanine or tryptophan. D genes are given only for firm matches. For some rows the clone size is stated as once, few or many, or as a class when expanded; others skip it.

TRBV29-1	.	TRBD2	TRBJ2-1	CSVGTSGRVEQFF	TGCAGCGTCGGGACTAGCGGGAGGGTTGAGCAGTTCTTC
TRBV5-4	.	.	TRBJ2-1	CASSIDSFEQFF	TGTGCCAGCAGCATTGACTCCTTTGAGCAGTTCTTC
TRBV19	once	.	TRBJ2-2	CASSINWKGPVDGELFF	TGTGCCAGTAGTATTAATTGGAAGGGCCCCGTGGACGGGGAGCTGTTTTTT
TRBV11-2	.	.	TRBJ1-1	CASSLPGVGMNTEAFF	TGTGCCAGCAGCTTACCCGGGGTAGGAATGAACACTGAAGCTTTCTTT
TRBV11-2	.	.	TRBJ1-6	CASSADRNNSPLHF	TGTGCCAGCAGCGCCGACAGAAATAATTCACCCCTCCACTTT
TRBV28	.	TRBD1	TRBJ1-5	CASNPDRTYYSNQPQHF	TGTGCCAGCAACCCGGACAGGACATACTATAGCAATCAGCCCCAGCATTTT
TRBV7-2	.	TRBD2	TRBJ2-7	CASRGTSGRRYEQYF	TGTGCCAGCAGGGGGACTAGCGGGAGAAGGTACGAGCAGTACTTC
TRBV29-1	.	TRBD2	TRBJ2-7	CSGASGYEQYF	TGCAGCGGGGCTAGCGGCTACGAGCAGTACTTC
TRBV9	once	.	TRBJ2-1	CASSTSDTISYNEQFF	TGTGCCAGCAGCACCAGTGACACAATCTCCTACAATGAGCAGTTCTTC
TRBV7-8	.	.	TRBJ1-3	CASSLVGSRSGNTIYF	TGTGCCAGCAGCTTAGTGGGGTCACGCTCTGGAAACACCATATATTTT